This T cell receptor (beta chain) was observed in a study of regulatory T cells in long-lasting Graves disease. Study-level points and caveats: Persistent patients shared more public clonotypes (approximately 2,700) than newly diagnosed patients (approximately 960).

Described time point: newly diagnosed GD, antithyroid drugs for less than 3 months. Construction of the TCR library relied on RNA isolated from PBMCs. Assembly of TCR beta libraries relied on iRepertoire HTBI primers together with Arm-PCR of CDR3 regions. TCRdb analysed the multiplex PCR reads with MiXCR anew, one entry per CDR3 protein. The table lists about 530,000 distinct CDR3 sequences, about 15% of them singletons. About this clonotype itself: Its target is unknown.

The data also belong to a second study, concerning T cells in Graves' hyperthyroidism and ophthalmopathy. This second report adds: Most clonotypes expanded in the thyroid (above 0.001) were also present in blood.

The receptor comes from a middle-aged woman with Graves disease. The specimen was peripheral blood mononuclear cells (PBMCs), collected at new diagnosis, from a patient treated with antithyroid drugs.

The CDR3 region is CASSPRADVYNEQFF. DNA for the CDR3: TGTGCCAGCAGTCCACGGGCCGACGTGTACAATGAGCAGTTCTTC. V gene TRBV12-3 or TRBV12-4 combines with J gene TRBJ2-1; D gene ambiguous. The CDR3 consists of 15 residues. Trimming took 5 bases from V and 4 from J, leaving 15 bases between them.